This TCR beta chain is drawn from a study of response to subunit inactivated influenza vaccine (dated 2018 in TCRdb). About the study as a whole: To follow how T cells responded to a trivalent subunit inactivated influenza vaccine, the researchers relied on deep quantitative profiling of the T cell receptor repertoire. Here is what the overall study found, with its caveats: The authors proposed that each seasonal influenza vaccination may bring in only a limited number of new T cells.

The CDR3 starts with the cysteine, ends with the phenylalanine, and has 11 residues. The DNA shown is the 33-base CDR3, in frame from base 1. V was cut back by 6 bases and J by 2 bases, leaving a gap of 7 bases between them. Per the germline V gene (reference sequence), DFQATT is the CDR1 and SNEGSKA is the CDR2. Receptors were amplified or captured by RT-PCR. Sequenced on an Illumina HiSeq 2500. TCRdb itself trimmed the public reads at Q25 with fastp, ran MiXCR and retained productive beta chains. For every CDR3 protein sequence, its rows merge into one entry that carries the most common genes and DNA. Recorded for this sample are more than 500,000 distinct CDR3 sequences; about 10% of them occurred a single time. The ten top clones hold around 10% of the sample. This clonotype was found a few times. What this receptor recognizes is not known. Base-call qualities are not available, and no considerably larger clone is one nucleotide away.

The same sample was also used in a study of T cells expressing NK-cell markers. Reported in the second study: TCR beta cDNA libraries were made by 5'RACE template switching that added a universal primer site and unique molecular identifiers. Eight or nine donors provided sorted CD3+CD56+NKG2C+, CD3+CD56+NKG2C- and CD3+CD56-NKG2C+ T-cell subsets, whose TCR beta-chain repertoires were profiled. Of the eight sequenced donors, seven were found to be HCMV-seropositive and one was found to be HCMV-seronegative. To restrict sorting to alphabetaTCR-expressing T cells, an anti-gammadeltaTCR antibody was added in several experiments. For six donors, the dominant CD3+CD56+NKG2C+ clonotypes were among the top 10 CD8+ clonotypes and accounted for roughly 1.0-7.5% of CD8+ T cells. Those dominant clonotypes were again the most abundant among CD3+CD56-NKG2C+ cells in a few donors, at roughly 25-60.1%. Whether the expanded NKG2C-expressing T cell clones were specific for HCMV antigens was left unclear. Randomly selected healthy volunteers, three men and five women, were used as the eight sequenced donors. To determine HCMV serostatus, a commercial ELISA kit was used to detect HCMV-specific IgG in serum. Ficoll density gradient centrifugation was used to isolate peripheral blood mononuclear cells from blood. Bulk peripheral blood T-cell repertoires were additionally sequenced from unsorted PBMC for a handful of donors. Synthesis of cDNA was primed from the TCR beta constant segment and was followed by two consecutive PCR amplification steps. The libraries were sequenced on Illumina HiSeq 2000/2500, MiSeq or NextSeq, producing 2 x 150 bp reads. MIGEC handled demultiplexing of the reads and grouping by UMI, while MiTCR was used to assemble and quantify clonotypes. To remove erroneous sequences, TCR cDNA sequences were retained only when supported by two or more reads. Downstream repertoire analysis used the tcR package, and clonotypes were matched across fractions by CDR3 nucleotide sequence plus V segment. VDJmatch was used to annotate antigen specificity against VDJdb, with one amino acid substitution allowed in CDR3.

The TCR originated in a man in his fifties or sixties who received an inactivated influenza vaccine. Donor details come from another sample of the same person, matched by shared clones. The rearranged segments are TRBV20-1 and TRBJ2-5, with no confident D gene call. Source: PBMCs from blood, taken on the day of vaccination. Here the CDR3 is given as CSAKTQETQYF. In nucleotides, the sequence is TGCAGTGCCAAAACACAAGAGACCCAGTACTTC.